This T cell receptor beta chain was sequenced for a study of early stage breast cancer tumors. Study overall: Invasive lobular carcinomas made up about 30% of the 12 ER+/PR+/HER2- tumors. Approximately 10-fold was the mean read coverage per sample.

The data were produced by immunoSEQ multiplex PCR, yet TCRdb's version contains in-frame clones alone and is incomplete. The sample contains 25,000 to 35,000 clones, around 50% of which appear only once. The J segment lost 1 base and the V segment lost 2 bases, leaving 1 base of the junction unmatched. The length of the CDR3 is 15 residues. Germline CDR1 is MGHDK and CDR2 is SYGVNS. Sequencing was carried out using breast tumor tissue. The sequence derives from a person aged 50 to 59 with breast cancer. V usage is TRBV25-1 and J usage is TRBJ2-7; 11 bases fit TRBD1. CDR3 amino acids: CASSEGQGASYEQYF. For the CDR3, the DNA is TGTGCCAGCAGTGAAGGACAGGGGGCTTCCTACGAGCAGTACTTC.